The rows below give T cell receptor beta chains drawn from one sample of a study of blood T cell repertoires in COVID-19. Only in-frame clones appear in the TCRdb table, and some are missing; sequencing was by immunoSEQ multiplex PCR. Of around 220,000 clones listed, about 86% were seen once; the top ten hold about a tenth. Sequenced sample: peripheral blood. The receptors were sampled from a woman aged 50 to 65 with COVID-19, enrolled during active disease. CDR3s include the opening cysteine and the closing phenylalanine or tryptophan. A D gene is named only where the DNA matches it firmly. The size field is filled for only some rows; it gives once, few, many or a size class.

len: 18
abundance: -
d_gene: -
v_gene: TRBV7-8
j_gene: TRBJ1-6
CDR3nt: TGTGCCAGCAGCTTACGGAACAGGCAGAGCTCCTATAATTCACCCCTCCACTTT
CDR3aa: CASSLRNRQSSYNSPLHF

len: 15
abundance: -
d_gene: TRBD1
v_gene: TRBV6-6
j_gene: TRBJ1-5
CDR3nt: TGTGCCAGCAGTTACAAAGGGACAGTAAATATGCCCCAGCATTTT
CDR3aa: CASSYKGTVNMPQHF

len: 13
abundance: -
d_gene: -
v_gene: TRBV10-2
j_gene: TRBJ2-3
CDR3nt: TGCGCCAGCAGTGAGTCCGAGCGGAATACGCAGTATTTT
CDR3aa: CASSESERNTQYF

len: 14
abundance: -
d_gene: -
v_gene: TRBV5-6
j_gene: TRBJ2-7
CDR3nt: TGTGCCAGCAGCTTAGGTCTAGGCCACTACGAGCAGTACTTC
CDR3aa: CASSLGLGHYEQYF

len: 14
abundance: -
d_gene: -
v_gene: TRBV30
j_gene: TRBJ1-5
CDR3nt: TGTGCCTGGAGTGCCACGAACGGGGGGCAGCCCCAGCATTTT
CDR3aa: CAWSATNGGQPQHF

len: 13
abundance: -
d_gene: -
v_gene: TRBV27
j_gene: TRBJ1-2
CDR3nt: TGTGCCAGCAGCCTGACAGGAAACTATGGCTACACCTTC
CDR3aa: CASSLTGNYGYTF

len: 14
abundance: -
d_gene: TRBD2
v_gene: TRBV27
j_gene: TRBJ2-1
CDR3nt: TGTGCCAGCGTAACTAGCGGGGGGGCGAGTGAGCAGTTCTTC
CDR3aa: CASVTSGGASEQFF

len: 13
abundance: -
d_gene: -
v_gene: TRBV6-1
j_gene: TRBJ2-1
CDR3nt: TGTGCCAGCAGTGACCCAGCAGGGTGGGAGCAGTTCTTC
CDR3aa: CASSDPAGWEQFF

len: 15
abundance: -
d_gene: -
v_gene: TRBV18
j_gene: TRBJ1-6
CDR3nt: TGTGCCAGCTCACAGCGGCAGGAGAGAAATTCACCCCTCCACTTT
CDR3aa: CASSQRQERNSPLHF

len: 12
abundance: many
d_gene: -
v_gene: TRBV6-6
j_gene: TRBJ2-7
CDR3nt: TGTGCCAGTTGGGGCGGCTCCTACGAGCAGTACTTC
CDR3aa: CASWGGSYEQYF

len: 16
abundance: -
d_gene: -
v_gene: TRBV10-2
j_gene: TRBJ1-1
CDR3nt: TGCGCCAGCAGCCGCAGGGATCACCCCATGAACACTGAAGCTTTCTTT
CDR3aa: CASSRRDHPMNTEAFF

len: 16
abundance: once
d_gene: -
v_gene: TRBV6-9
j_gene: TRBJ2-7
CDR3nt: TGTGCCAGCATCACGGCAAGGCGGGGGCCAAACTACGAGCAGTACTTC
CDR3aa: CASITARRGPNYEQYF

len: 14
abundance: -
d_gene: -
v_gene: TRBV11-2
j_gene: TRBJ1-2
CDR3nt: TGTGCCAGCAGCCGCATACGGGTTCGCGACGGCTACACCTTC
CDR3aa: CASSRIRVRDGYTF

len: 14
abundance: -
d_gene: TRBD1
v_gene: TRBV10-1
j_gene: TRBJ1-6
CDR3nt: TGCGCCAGCAGGGATCGGGACAGCGGATCACCCCTCCACTTT
CDR3aa: CASRDRDSGSPLHF

len: 17
abundance: -
d_gene: -
v_gene: TRBV7-2
j_gene: TRBJ2-3
CDR3nt: TGTGCCAGCAGCTTAGTAGAGGTAGTTGGGAGCCCAGATACGCAGTATTTT
CDR3aa: CASSLVEVVGSPDTQYF

len: 14
abundance: -
d_gene: TRBD2
v_gene: TRBV11-3
j_gene: TRBJ2-4
CDR3nt: TGTGCCAGCAGCTTGGGGGGGTCCAAAAACATTCAGTACTTC
CDR3aa: CASSLGGSKNIQYF

len: 16
abundance: -
d_gene: TRBD2
v_gene: TRBV7-3
j_gene: TRBJ2-3
CDR3nt: TGTGCCAGCAGCTTACCCACCGGGCGGGGGGGATATACGCAGTATTTT
CDR3aa: CASSLPTGRGGYTQYF

len: 18
abundance: once
d_gene: TRBD1
v_gene: TRBV27
j_gene: TRBJ2-3
CDR3nt: TGTGCCAGCAGTTTAACATGGGACAGGATTTCTGGTGGGGATACGCAGTATTTT
CDR3aa: CASSLTWDRISGGDTQYF

len: 13
abundance: -
d_gene: -
v_gene: TRBV6-2/TRBV6-3
j_gene: TRBJ2-7
CDR3nt: TGTGCCAGCAGTTACTCCCGGAAGAGGGAGCAGTACTTC
CDR3aa: CASSYSRKREQYF

len: 16
abundance: -
d_gene: -
v_gene: TRBV21-1
j_gene: TRBJ2-2
CDR3nt: TGTGCCAGCAGCAGCGGGACGGCTAGGGCCACCGGGGAGCTGTTTTTT
CDR3aa: CASSSGTARATGELFF

len: 11
abundance: once
d_gene: TRBD1
v_gene: TRBV29-1
j_gene: TRBJ2-1
CDR3nt: TGCAGCGTGGACAGGGGACATGAGCAGTTCTTC
CDR3aa: CSVDRGHEQFF

len: 14
abundance: -
d_gene: TRBD1
v_gene: TRBV10-3
j_gene: TRBJ1-2
CDR3nt: TGTGCCATCAGTGAAAGGGACAGGGTTCATGGCTACACCTTC
CDR3aa: CAISERDRVHGYTF

len: 16
abundance: -
d_gene: TRBD1
v_gene: TRBV9
j_gene: TRBJ1-4
CDR3nt: TGTGCCAGCAGCACCTCCGGTGGGACAGGGGGCGGAAAACTGTTTTTT
CDR3aa: CASSTSGGTGGGKLFF

len: 16
abundance: -
d_gene: -
v_gene: TRBV18
j_gene: TRBJ1-5
CDR3nt: TGTGCCAGCTCACCCCCCTCGGTAGTCGCCAATCAGCCCCAGCATTTT
CDR3aa: CASSPPSVVANQPQHF

len: 13
abundance: -
d_gene: TRBD1
v_gene: TRBV28
j_gene: TRBJ1-5
CDR3nt: TGTGCCAGCGGGACAGGGGATAAACAGCCCCAGCATTTT
CDR3aa: CASGTGDKQPQHF

len: 17
abundance: -
d_gene: -
v_gene: TRBV19
j_gene: TRBJ1-1
CDR3nt: TGTGCCAGTAGTCCACATAAGAGAGGGTTTGTGGACACTGAAGCTTTCTTT
CDR3aa: CASSPHKRGFVDTEAFF

len: 16
abundance: -
d_gene: TRBD1
v_gene: TRBV7-8
j_gene: TRBJ2-7
CDR3nt: TGTGCCAGCAGCTCCCGGACAGGGGTTACCTCCTACGAGCAGTACTTC
CDR3aa: CASSSRTGVTSYEQYF

len: 15
abundance: -
d_gene: TRBD1
v_gene: TRBV28
j_gene: TRBJ2-2
CDR3nt: TGTGCCAGCAGTAACCGGGACAGGTTCACCGGGGAGCTGTTTTTT
CDR3aa: CASSNRDRFTGELFF

len: 13
abundance: -
d_gene: -
v_gene: TRBV28
j_gene: TRBJ1-4
CDR3nt: TGTGCCATCACAACAGGGTTCGGAGAAAAACTGTTTTTT
CDR3aa: CAITTGFGEKLFF

len: 12
abundance: -
d_gene: -
v_gene: TRBV28
j_gene: TRBJ1-5
CDR3nt: TGTGCCAGCAGTACAGGGAATCAGCCCCAGCATTTT
CDR3aa: CASSTGNQPQHF

len: 14
abundance: -
d_gene: -
v_gene: TRBV5-1
j_gene: TRBJ1-2
CDR3nt: TGCGCCATGGCGATATTCGGCGGCCTCTATGGCTACACCTTC
CDR3aa: CAMAIFGGLYGYTF

len: 17
abundance: once
d_gene: TRBD2
v_gene: TRBV25-1
j_gene: TRBJ2-3
CDR3nt: TGTGCCAGCAGTGGCACATCGGGACTAGACGAAACAGATACGCAGTATTTT
CDR3aa: CASSGTSGLDETDTQYF

len: 13
abundance: -
d_gene: -
v_gene: TRBV3-1/TRBV3-2
j_gene: TRBJ2-7
CDR3nt: TGTGCCAGCAGCCCACAATACCGTTACGAGCAGTACTTC
CDR3aa: CASSPQYRYEQYF

len: 14
abundance: -
d_gene: -
v_gene: TRBV5-4
j_gene: TRBJ2-2
CDR3nt: TGTGCCAGCAGCCACCCTTCCAGGCCAGGGGAGCTGTTTTTT
CDR3aa: CASSHPSRPGELFF

len: 16
abundance: -
d_gene: -
v_gene: TRBV27
j_gene: TRBJ1-6
CDR3nt: TGTGCCAGCACTCTTACAGGGACCTCCTATAATTCACCCCTCCACTTT
CDR3aa: CASTLTGTSYNSPLHF

len: 17
abundance: -
d_gene: -
v_gene: TRBV21-1
j_gene: TRBJ2-2
CDR3nt: TGTGCCAGCAGCGCCCCCGGGGGCGGGGGGGTAACCGGGGAGCTGTTTTTT
CDR3aa: CASSAPGGGGVTGELFF

len: 14
abundance: -
d_gene: -
v_gene: TRBV28
j_gene: TRBJ1-5
CDR3nt: TGTGCCAGCAGTTTCGGAGGGAGCAATCAGCCCCAGCATTTT
CDR3aa: CASSFGGSNQPQHF

len: 12
abundance: -
d_gene: -
v_gene: TRBV7-2
j_gene: TRBJ2-3
CDR3nt: TGTGCCAGCAGCCCCGGAGTACAACGCGGGTATTTT
CDR3aa: CASSPGVQRGYF

len: 14
abundance: -
d_gene: TRBD1
v_gene: TRBV5-5
j_gene: TRBJ2-7
CDR3nt: TGTGCCAGCAGCTTGCGGGGACAGTTCTACGAGCAGTACTTC
CDR3aa: CASSLRGQFYEQYF

len: 14
abundance: -
d_gene: TRBD1
v_gene: TRBV6-5
j_gene: TRBJ1-6
CDR3nt: TGTGCCAGCAGTCGACAGGGCGGGAATTCACCCCTCCACTTT
CDR3aa: CASSRQGGNSPLHF

len: 14
abundance: -
d_gene: TRBD2
v_gene: TRBV5-5
j_gene: TRBJ2-2
CDR3nt: TGTGCCAGCGCGCCACTAGCGAGTACCGGGGAGCTGTTTTTT
CDR3aa: CASAPLASTGELFF

len: 17
abundance: -
d_gene: TRBD2
v_gene: TRBV19
j_gene: TRBJ2-5
CDR3nt: TGTGCCAGTTCTCGGAGGTGGACTAGCGGTTTTCCAGAGACCCAGTACTTC
CDR3aa: CASSRRWTSGFPETQYF

len: 18
abundance: once
d_gene: TRBD1
v_gene: TRBV3-1/TRBV3-2
j_gene: TRBJ2-7
CDR3nt: TGTGCCAGCAGCCGCAAAACCCTCCGGGGACAGGGGGCCTACGAGCAGTACTTC
CDR3aa: CASSRKTLRGQGAYEQYF

len: 14
abundance: -
d_gene: -
v_gene: TRBV30
j_gene: TRBJ2-5
CDR3nt: TGTGCCTGGAGTGATACAGGGTTTCGAGAGACCCAGTACTTC
CDR3aa: CAWSDTGFRETQYF

len: 19
abundance: -
d_gene: TRBD2
v_gene: TRBV15
j_gene: TRBJ2-1
CDR3nt: TGTGCCACCAGCAGAGGTGGACTAGCGGGGTCTAGCTCCTACAATGAGCAGTTCTTC
CDR3aa: CATSRGGLAGSSSYNEQFF